This TCR beta chain was identified in a study of Ad26.COV2.S vaccination and SARS-CoV-2 variants. The repertoire was sequenced with immunoSEQ multiplex PCR; TCRdb's copy has only in-frame clones and lacks some. Of 440,000 or so clones listed, roughly 90% are singletons. After removal of 0 bases from V and 0 bases from J, the junction contained 7 bases not matched to a gene. Looked up from germline, CDR1 is KGHSH and CDR2 is LQKENI. The CDR3 has 17 amino acids. Broader study findings: Participants given vaccine showed non-spike TCR breadth similar to that of placebo recipients. People given the vaccine had a wider spike-specific TCR breadth than placebo recipients did. Researchers cautioned that TCR breadth and depth analyses may have underestimated total T cell responses.

Documented treatment: around 19 received Ad26.COV2.S at low or high dose, single or two shots; 5 received placebo; per-sample allocation not given. All samples were drawn on day 63, counting from the first vaccine or placebo injection. This clone was found a few times. Its specificity is not known. Different DNA sequences within this sample yield the same CDR3. The input for sequencing was peripheral blood, taken in a trial of Ad26.COV2.S vaccine versus placebo. This sequence joins TRBV18 and TRBJ2-7; 8 nucleotides agree with TRBD2. The sequence derives from a person aged 18 to 65 who received the Ad26.COV2.S COVID-19 vaccine or a placebo. This CDR3 is CASSPPVAGGPSYEQYF. The CDR3 nucleotides read TGTGCCAGCTCACCACCGGTGGCGGGGGGACCCTCCTACGAGCAGTACTTC.